The rows below give T cell receptor beta chains drawn from one sample of a study of blood T cells in healthy people across ages. One entry per CDR3 protein, called by TCRdb with MiXCR from the 5' RACE reads. The sample holds about 800,000 distinct CDR3 sequences, about 25% seen once. These data were likewise used in another study, on T cells of mothers and their children.

Sequencing was done on a sample of blood. These receptors came from a boy aged 5 to 17 in good health. Each CDR3 is given with its conserved first and last residue. A D gene is named only where the DNA matches it firmly. Size is stated for part of the rows, as once, few or many counts, or as a class when the clone is expanded.

V: TRBV4-3; length: 20; J: TRBJ2-1; D: TRBD2; size: .; CDR3: CASSQRLAGGLASSYNEQFF; DNA: TGCGCCAGCAGCCAACGACTAGCGGGAGGCCTCGCGAGCTCCTACAATGAGCAGTTCTTC
V: TRBV4-3; length: 15; J: TRBJ2-1; D: .; size: .; CDR3: CASSQDNQGDNEQFF; DNA: TGCGCCAGCAGCCAAGACAATCAAGGAGACAATGAGCAGTTCTTC
V: TRBV7-6; length: 14; J: TRBJ1-1; D: TRBD1; size: .; CDR3: CASSAGTGVPEAFF; DNA: TGTGCCAGCAGCGCCGGGACAGGGGTCCCTGAAGCTTTCTTT
V: TRBV15; length: 14; J: TRBJ1-1; D: TRBD1; size: few; CDR3: CAARQDRGDTEAFF; DNA: TGTGCCGCCAGGCAGGACAGGGGGGACACTGAAGCTTTCTTT
V: TRBV12-3/TRBV12-4; length: 16; J: TRBJ1-5; D: .; size: few; CDR3: CASSHRQDNSNQPQHF; DNA: TGTGCCAGCAGCCACCGACAGGACAATAGCAATCAGCCCCAGCATTTT
V: TRBV20-1; length: 14; J: TRBJ2-7; D: TRBD1; size: .; CDR3: CSARPGQRLYEQYF; DNA: TGCAGTGCTAGGCCGGGACAGCGACTTTACGAGCAGTACTTC
V: TRBV12-3/TRBV12-4; length: 15; J: TRBJ2-5; D: TRBD2; size: many; CDR3: CASSLLAGGPETQYF; DNA: TGTGCCAGCAGCTTGCTAGCGGGGGGGCCGGAGACCCAGTACTTC
V: TRBV5-1; length: 17; J: TRBJ2-6; D: .; size: .; CDR3: CASSLGQGAHGANVLTF; DNA: TGCGCCAGCAGCCTCGGACAAGGGGCCCATGGGGCCAACGTCCTGACTTTC
V: TRBV4-1; length: 15; J: TRBJ1-4; D: TRBD1; size: few; CDR3: CASSDRARGNEKLFF; DNA: TGCGCCAGCTCGGACAGGGCAAGGGGTAATGAAAAACTGTTTTTT
V: TRBV7-9; length: 14; J: TRBJ2-5; D: TRBD1; size: few; CDR3: CASSYPTGIETQYF; DNA: TGTGCCAGCAGCTACCCGACAGGGATAGAGACCCAGTACTTC
V: TRBV7-2; length: 16; J: TRBJ1-2; D: TRBD1; size: .; CDR3: CASSWDLDRAPYGYTF; DNA: TGTGCCAGCAGCTGGGACTTGGACAGGGCTCCCTATGGCTACACCTTC
V: TRBV7-2; length: 14; J: TRBJ2-7; D: .; size: .; CDR3: CASSSIRENYEQYF; DNA: TGTGCCAGCAGCTCAATCAGAGAAAACTACGAGCAGTACTTC
V: TRBV7-2; length: 14; J: TRBJ2-7; D: .; size: few; CDR3: CASSIRTPSYEQYF; DNA: TGTGCCAGCAGCATCCGGACTCCCTCCTACGAGCAGTACTTC
V: TRBV12-3/TRBV12-4; length: 15; J: TRBJ2-1; D: TRBD2; size: .; CDR3: CASSLIAGGLNEQFF; DNA: TGTGCCAGCAGCCTTATAGCGGGGGGGCTCAATGAGCAGTTCTTC
V: TRBV12-3/TRBV12-4; length: 14; J: TRBJ2-5; D: .; size: few; CDR3: CASSQRTTAETQYF; DNA: TGTGCCAGCAGTCAACGTACAACCGCAGAGACCCAGTACTTC
V: TRBV7-8; length: 16; J: TRBJ1-2; D: .; size: .; CDR3: CASSLVFQGSPYGYTF; DNA: TGTGCCAGCAGCTTAGTCTTTCAGGGATCCCCCTATGGCTACACCTTC
V: TRBV30; length: 12; J: TRBJ1-2; D: .; size: few; CDR3: CAWSSQAYGYTF; DNA: TGTGCCTGGAGTTCCCAGGCCTACGGCTACACCTTC
V: TRBV19; length: 12; J: TRBJ2-5; D: .; size: .; CDR3: CASSTVAETQYF; DNA: TGTGCCAGTAGTACCGTGGCGGAGACCCAGTACTTC
V: TRBV28; length: 14; J: TRBJ2-4; D: TRBD1; size: few; CDR3: CASSPTGIRNIQYF; DNA: TGTGCCAGCAGTCCGACAGGGATTAGGAACATTCAGTACTTC
V: TRBV4-3; length: 15; J: TRBJ1-5; D: .; size: .; CDR3: CASSQRDAGDQPQHF; DNA: TGCGCCAGCAGCCAAAGGGACGCCGGGGACCAGCCCCAGCATTTT
V: TRBV20-1; length: 15; J: TRBJ2-7; D: .; size: .; CDR3: CSARDLGGNSYEQYF; DNA: TGCAGTGCTAGAGATCTAGGCGGGAACTCCTACGAGCAGTACTTC
V: TRBV7-9; length: 12; J: TRBJ1-2; D: .; size: .; CDR3: CASSSGLSGYTF; DNA: TGTGCCAGCAGCTCGGGTTTATCTGGCTACACCTTC
V: TRBV28; length: 18; J: TRBJ2-5; D: .; size: .; CDR3: CASRPIMGGWINQETQYF; DNA: TGTGCCAGCAGGCCTATTATGGGGGGTTGGATTAACCAAGAGACCCAGTACTTC
V: TRBV20-1; length: 13; J: TRBJ2-3; D: TRBD1; size: few; CDR3: CSVDRAVTDTQYF; DNA: TGCAGTGTTGACAGGGCAGTCACAGATACGCAGTATTTT
V: TRBV29-1; length: 13; J: TRBJ2-1; D: .; size: many; CDR3: CSVVVHTYNEQFF; DNA: TGCAGCGTTGTGGTCCACACCTACAATGAGCAGTTCTTC
V: TRBV14; length: 16; J: TRBJ2-5; D: .; size: few; CDR3: CASSHYGTSYQETQYF; DNA: TGTGCCAGCAGCCACTACGGGACCTCGTACCAAGAGACCCAGTACTTC
V: TRBV7-3; length: 15; J: TRBJ1-2; D: .; size: .; CDR3: CASGLFPGPNYGYTF; DNA: TGTGCCAGCGGCCTTTTCCCGGGACCGAACTATGGCTACACCTTC
V: TRBV6-2/TRBV6-3; length: 12; J: TRBJ1-1; D: TRBD1; size: .; CDR3: CASTRGMTEAFF; DNA: TGTGCCAGCACCAGGGGGATGACTGAAGCTTTCTTT
V: TRBV20-1; length: 13; J: TRBJ2-5; D: TRBD2; size: .; CDR3: CSAGDYGARTQYF; DNA: TGCAGTGCGGGGGACTACGGGGCCCGGACCCAGTACTTC
V: TRBV5-1; length: 14; J: TRBJ1-1; D: .; size: .; CDR3: CASSLFPDGGEAFF; DNA: TGCGCCAGCAGCTTGTTCCCGGACGGAGGTGAAGCTTTCTTT
V: TRBV7-2; length: 13; J: TRBJ1-6; D: .; size: .; CDR3: CASSSGGVSPLHF; DNA: TGTGCCAGCAGCAGCGGCGGGGTCTCACCCCTCCACTTT
V: TRBV6-1; length: 14; J: TRBJ2-2; D: .; size: once; CDR3: CASLRVRNTGELFF; DNA: TGTGCCAGCTTGAGGGTGAGGAACACCGGGGAGCTGTTTTTT
V: TRBV6-6; length: 14; J: TRBJ2-1; D: TRBD2; size: .; CDR3: CASSNAGVNNEQFF; DNA: TGTGCCAGCTCTAACGCGGGGGTCAACAATGAGCAGTTCTTC
V: TRBV24-1; length: 14; J: TRBJ2-3; D: TRBD1; size: .; CDR3: CATSRTGLADTQYF; DNA: TGTGCCACCAGCCGGACAGGGCTTGCAGATACGCAGTATTTT
V: TRBV20-1; length: 15; J: TRBJ2-7; D: .; size: few; CDR3: CSATSLLGRTYEQYF; DNA: TGCAGTGCCACATCGCTCTTGGGGAGGACCTACGAGCAGTACTTC
V: TRBV30; length: 13; J: TRBJ2-1; D: .; size: .; CDR3: CAWSVSGAHEQFF; DNA: TGTGCCTGGAGTGTTTCTGGGGCCCATGAGCAGTTCTTC
V: TRBV6-5; length: 14; J: TRBJ2-7; D: .; size: .; CDR3: CASSYISSSYEQYF; DNA: TGTGCCAGCAGTTACATAAGTAGCTCCTACGAGCAGTACTTC
V: TRBV4-1; length: 15; J: TRBJ1-1; D: .; size: .; CDR3: CASSPSENRNTEAFF; DNA: TGCGCCAGCAGCCCGTCCGAGAACAGGAACACTGAAGCTTTCTTT
V: TRBV7-9; length: 16; J: TRBJ2-3; D: .; size: .; CDR3: CASSLTGAPPTDTQYF; DNA: TGTGCCAGCAGCTTAACGGGGGCCCCACCCACAGATACGCAGTATTTT
V: TRBV3-1; length: 15; J: TRBJ2-4; D: TRBD1; size: .; CDR3: CASRPPDRDNKAQYF; DNA: TGTGCCAGCAGGCCCCCAGACAGGGATAATAAAGCTCAGTACTTC
V: TRBV4-3; length: 14; J: TRBJ1-2; D: TRBD1; size: few; CDR3: CASSQVRQGPGYTF; DNA: TGCGCCAGCAGCCAAGTTAGACAGGGCCCTGGCTACACCTTC
V: TRBV4-3; length: 17; J: TRBJ2-1; D: TRBD2; size: .; CDR3: CASSQTSGRYSYNEQFF; DNA: TGCGCCAGCAGCCAGACGAGCGGGAGGTACTCCTACAATGAGCAGTTCTTC
V: TRBV6-2/TRBV6-3; length: 14; J: TRBJ1-5; D: .; size: few; CDR3: CAIVRGTVHQPQHF; DNA: TGTGCCATCGTGAGAGGGACGGTACATCAGCCCCAGCATTTT
V: TRBV28; length: 17; J: TRBJ2-1; D: TRBD1; size: .; CDR3: CASSPWTGESSYNEQFF; DNA: TGTGCCAGCAGCCCTTGGACAGGGGAAAGCTCCTACAATGAGCAGTTCTTC
V: TRBV28; length: 15; J: TRBJ1-1; D: .; size: .; CDR3: CASSIWGAGGTEAFF; DNA: TGTGCCAGCAGTATCTGGGGCGCGGGTGGGACTGAAGCTTTCTTT
V: TRBV9; length: 18; J: TRBJ2-3; D: .; size: .; CDR3: CASSVDPRGGGKRDTQYF; DNA: TGTGCCAGCAGCGTAGATCCGAGGGGGGGCGGGAAGAGAGATACGCAGTATTTT
V: TRBV7-2; length: 12; J: TRBJ1-5; D: .; size: .; CDR3: CASSSYMEPQHF; DNA: TGTGCCAGCAGCTCGTATATGGAGCCCCAGCATTTT
V: TRBV28; length: 11; J: TRBJ1-4; D: TRBD1; size: .; CDR3: CASSWGTGLFF; DNA: TGTGCCAGCAGTTGGGGGACAGGACTGTTTTTT